This TCR beta chain was sequenced for a study of blood T cell repertoires in COVID-19 (dated by TCRdb to the early 2020s). Study-wide context: Samples covering the acute and convalescent phases of COVID-19 were provided by collaborators in the United States, Italy and Spain. The material from the prospective study consisted of cDNA or gDNA derived from T cells, B-cell-depleted T cells, or PBMCs. Where HLA class I and class II types were available, the types were taken from metadata supplied by the sample provider, not from assay-based typing. Subjects who had been exposed to COVID-19, were actively infected with it, or had recovered from it provided the deeply sampled blood TCRbeta repertoires that made up the dataset. Samples came from the ongoing ImmuneRACE study (first 160 participants) plus 1,254 subjects from 6 global collaborators. The repertoires were released in a freely available public database meant as a resource for research on the immune response to SARS-CoV-2. Sample metadata almost always included a de-identified subject ID, COVID-19 status, age in years and sex. Results and caveats for the whole study, not just this receptor: The quantity of clinical and demographic metadata differed by source and by participant and was supplied without curation.

As concerns this clone: Its binding antigen is unknown. Base qualities were left out, and no much larger clone turns up one base away.

At one collaborating source in Seattle, patients were enrolled during active infection and were followed longitudinally through the course of disease. Each collaborating institution followed its own protocols to collect whole blood in K2EDTA tubes. Collaborator samples were shipped for TCRbeta analysis as frozen whole blood, isolated PBMCs, or DNA extracted from either sample type. TCRbeta CDR3 regions were amplified from genomic DNA using the immunoSEQ Assay, a bias-controlled multiplex PCR. In the paper's pipeline: The number of nucleated cells in each sample was estimated by amplification of reference gene primers within the assay. To quantify the absolute abundance of each unique TCRbeta CDR3 rearrangement, sequence reads were collapsed and filtered. Productive Simpson clonality was computed per sample as the square root of Simpson's diversity index over productive rearrangements. Sourced from immuneACCESS, this table was stored by TCRdb with only in-frame sequences that have V and J called. A share of the clones is absent; for the studies checked, an unresolved V gene accounts for under half, and the remainder has no known explanation. From that table come the V and J calls and clone size; the DNA was used to work out D and trimming. A total of over 70,000 clones appear in this sample, about 88% of them only once. The ten largest clones take up 9.5% to 13% of the sample.

Sequenced input: peripheral blood. The sequence derives from a man in his 60s with COVID-19, enrolled during active disease.

The sequence in DNA is TGTGCCAGCAGCCCCGCCAGCCGCGGGTCCGAGCAGGAGCAGTTCTTC. It codes for CASSPASRGSEQEQFF. The chain links TRBV7-2 with TRBJ2-1, with a tentative D gene TRBD2 over 5 matching bases. CDR1 SGHTA and CDR2 FQGNSA are derived from the germline V gene. Reading from cysteine to phenylalanine, the CDR3 counts 16 amino acids. Solely the CDR3 DNA is kept, with 48 bases framed from the first base. A distance of 24 bases separates the germline ends of V and J, which lose 5 bases and 10 bases respectively.